Listed here are 9 T cell receptor beta chains from one sample, sequenced in a study of spatial heterogeneity in lung cancer. No antigen has been identified for these receptors. Study-wide findings and caveats: Counts of expanded intratumoral alpha and beta TCRs tracked tumor mutation counts.

As for time point: sample taken at primary tumor resection. TCRdb re-derived calls from the 5' RACE reads in MiXCR, one entry per CDR3 protein. The sample includes around 18,000 distinct CDR3 sequences, roughly 10% of them seen just once. Source: lung tumor tissue, taken at surgery. The receptors here all came from a female donor with early-stage non-small cell lung cancer.

This clonotype was observed a few times. With the library built for alpha chains, this beta chain is off target and its frequency is not meaningful. The chain has TRBV7-9 and TRBJ1-6, with D hard to call. Germline V gene lookup returns CDR1 SEHNR and CDR2 FQNEAQ (reference sequence). This CDR3 is 15 amino acids long. Between the trimmed V and J ends, which lost 3 bases and 1 base, there was a span of 7 bases. The CDR3 DNA sequence: TGTGCCAGCAGCTTTGGAGGGTCCTATAATTCACCCCTCCACTTT. Translating it yields CASSFGGSYNSPLHF.

A note on this clonotype: Since it is a stray read in a library aimed at alpha chains, this beta chain has a size that is not meaningful. The chain links TRBV3-1 to TRBJ1-4; D gene unclear. The V end lost 0 bases, the J end lost 13 bases, and 9 bases lay between the germline ends. Per germline, CDR1 LGHDT and CDR2 YNNKEL (reference sequence). The CDR3 runs to 12 residues. This CDR3 is CASSQDRRGLFF. The DNA for the CDR3 is TGTGCCAGCAGCCAAGACAGGCGAGGACTGTTTTTT. Using reference TRBV3-1 and TRBJ1-4 for the parts outside the CDR3, the full variable domain is DTAVSQTPKYLVTQMGNDKSIKCEQNLGHDTMYWYKQDSKKFLKIMFSYNNKELIINETVPNRFSPKSPDKAHLNLHINSLELGDSAVYFCASSQDRRGLFFGSGTQLSVL.

This clonotype was found a few times. Found in a library prepared for alpha chains, this beta chain is an off-target read, and its abundance has little meaning. The genes are TRBV30 and TRBJ1-4, with D perhaps matching TRBD1 (6 bases). V lost 1 base and J lost 10, with 7 bases in between. The length of the CDR3 is 11 residues. Looked up from germline, CDR1 is GTSNPN and CDR2 is SVGIG (reference sequence). CDR3 protein: CAWSAGAKLFF. CDR3 coding DNA: TGTGCCTGGAGTGCAGGGGCAAAACTGTTTTTT.

Ten or more counts support this clonotype. This beta chain is an off-target read within a library intended for alpha chains, so its frequency means little. This chain uses TRBV20-1 with TRBJ1-1, with D hard to call. This CDR3 spans 15 amino acids. Trimming cost V 5 bases and J 2 bases, with 18 bases left between them. Germline values: CDR1 DFQATT, CDR2 SNEGSKA (reference sequence). This CDR3 is CSAHSPGLVNTEAFF. The DNA for the CDR3 is TGCAGTGCTCATTCCCCCGGGCTAGTAAACACTGAAGCTTTCTTT.

This clonotype was detected many times. Being off target in a library aimed at alpha chains, this beta chain has a size of little meaning. The rearrangement links TRBV4-2 to TRBJ1-1; D gene uncertain. V lost 4 bases and J lost 4, with 16 bases in between. Germline CDR1 LGHNA, CDR2 YNFKEQ. This CDR3 spans 15 amino acids. The CDR3, as DNA: TGTGCCAGCAGCCGGCCCGGCACCTCAAGCACTGAAGCTTTCTTT. Residues: CASSRPGTSSTEAFF.

This clonotype has a count of ten or more. The library was built for alpha chains, so this beta chain is an off-target read and its size means little. The chain has TRBV24-1 and TRBJ2-3; 7 bases match TRBD2. J gave up 6 bases and V 1 base, and 15 bases lay outside the gene matches. CDR1 is KGHDR, CDR2 SFDVKD, per germline. The CDR3 length is 18 residues. The CDR3 nucleotides are TGTGCCACCAGTGATTTTAAGCTACTAGCGCGGACCACCGATACGCAGTATTTT. Amino acids: CATSDFKLLARTTDTQYF.

Remarks on this clonotype: This beta chain slipped into a library made for alpha chains as a stray read, so its size is not meaningful. The V call is TRBV3-1, the J call TRBJ2-7; 11 nucleotides align to TRBD2. Germline CDR1 LGHDT, CDR2 YNNKEL (reference sequence). Unmatched junction bases numbered 9, after V lost 0 bases and J lost 5 bases. This CDR3 contains 17 residues. CDR3 in DNA: TGTGCCAGCAGCCAAGAAGCCCGAACTAGCGGGGGAGACGAGCAGTACTTC. Its protein product is CASSQEARTSGGDEQYF.

This clonotype was detected ten times or more. The size of this beta chain means little, since it is a stray read in a library made for alpha chains. V and J are TRBV27 and TRBJ1-5, with 7 bases fitting TRBD1. Germline CDR1 reads MNHEY; CDR2 reads SMNVEV (reference sequence). V gave up 5 bases and J gave up 5 bases; unmatched junction bases: 6. The CDR3 consists of 14 residues. This chain's CDR3 is CASSAGTVYQPQHF. The CDR3 DNA sequence: TGTGCCAGCAGTGCCGGGACAGTTTATCAGCCCCAGCATTTT.

This clonotype was counted between two and nine times. With the library built for alpha chains, this beta chain is off target and its frequency is not meaningful. The V and J genes are TRBV7-2 and TRBJ1-2, with 10 bases fitting TRBD1. There are 17 residues in the CDR3. Trimming removed 5 bases from V and 6 bases from J; junction bases left unmatched: 15. CDR1 is SGHTA and CDR2 is FQGNSA in the germline V gene. The CDR3: CASSVSRVDRGRNGYTF. The CDR3 DNA follows: TGTGCCAGCAGCGTTAGCCGCGTGGACAGGGGGAGGAATGGCTACACCTTC.